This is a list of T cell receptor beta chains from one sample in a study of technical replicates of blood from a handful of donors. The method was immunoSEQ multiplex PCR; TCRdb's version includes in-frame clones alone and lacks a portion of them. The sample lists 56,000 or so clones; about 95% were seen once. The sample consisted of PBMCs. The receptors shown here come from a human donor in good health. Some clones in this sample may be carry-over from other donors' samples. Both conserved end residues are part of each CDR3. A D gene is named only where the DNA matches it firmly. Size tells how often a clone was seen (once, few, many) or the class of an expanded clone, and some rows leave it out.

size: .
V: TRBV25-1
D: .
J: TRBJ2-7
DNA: TGTGCCAGCAGTGAATCCAGGGATGACGAGCAGTACTTC
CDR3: CASSESRDDEQYF

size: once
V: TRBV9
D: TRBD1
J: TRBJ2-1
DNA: TGTGCCAGCAGCGCCGACCTTGGGGGACAGGGCTACAATGAGCAGTTCTTC
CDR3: CASSADLGGQGYNEQFF

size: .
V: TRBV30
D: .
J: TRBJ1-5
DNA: TGTGCCTGGAGTGTACAGCCGAATCAGCCCCAGCATTTT
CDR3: CAWSVQPNQPQHF

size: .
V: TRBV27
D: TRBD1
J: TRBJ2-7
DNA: TGTGCCAGCAGGACAGGGCTCACTTCGGGCGAGCAGTACTTC
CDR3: CASRTGLTSGEQYF

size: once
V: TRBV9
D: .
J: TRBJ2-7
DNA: TGTGCCAGCAGCCCTAAAAGCGGGTTACGCTCCTACGAGCAGTACTTC
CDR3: CASSPKSGLRSYEQYF

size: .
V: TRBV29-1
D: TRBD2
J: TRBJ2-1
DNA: TGCAGCGTTGAAGATCCTAGGACTAGCGGCCACAATGAGCAGTTCTTC
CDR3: CSVEDPRTSGHNEQFF

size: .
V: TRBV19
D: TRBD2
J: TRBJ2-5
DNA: TGTGCCAGTAGTATCACTAGCGGGGGGACCCAAGAGACCCAGTACTTC
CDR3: CASSITSGGTQETQYF

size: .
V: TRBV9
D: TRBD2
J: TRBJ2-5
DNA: TGTGCCAGCAGCACGCGGGGAGGGCCTGAGGGGACCCAGTACTTC
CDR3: CASSTRGGPEGTQYF

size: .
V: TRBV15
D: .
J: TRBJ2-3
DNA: TGTGCCACCAGCAGAGATTACGCGGAGGAGACAGATACGCAGTATTTT
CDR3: CATSRDYAEETDTQYF

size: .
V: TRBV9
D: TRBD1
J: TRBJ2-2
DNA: TGTGCCAGCAGCGCCTGGACAGGGACCGGGGAGCTGTTTTTT
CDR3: CASSAWTGTGELFF

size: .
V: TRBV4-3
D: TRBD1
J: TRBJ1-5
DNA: TGCGCCAGCAGCCGCTCATACAGGGGTCAGCCCCAGCATTTT
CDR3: CASSRSYRGQPQHF

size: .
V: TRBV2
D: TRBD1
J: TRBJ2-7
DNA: TGTGCCAGCAGTGAAATAGGACAGGGGAGCGAGCAGTACTTC
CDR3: CASSEIGQGSEQYF

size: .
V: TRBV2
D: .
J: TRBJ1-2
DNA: TGTGCCAGCAGAGCTGACAGCTTCTATGGCTACACCTTC
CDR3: CASRADSFYGYTF

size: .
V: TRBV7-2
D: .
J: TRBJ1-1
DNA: TGTGCCAGCAGCTTATTGGCGGGAAGTCAAACTGAAGCTTTCTTT
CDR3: CASSLLAGSQTEAFF

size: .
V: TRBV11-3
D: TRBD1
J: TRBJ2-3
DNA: TGTGCCAGCAGCTTAAACAGGGGGGAGGCTACGCAGTATTTT
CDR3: CASSLNRGEATQYF

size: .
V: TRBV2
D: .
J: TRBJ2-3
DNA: TGTGCCAGCAGTGAAGCTCCCTACACAGATACGCAGTATTTT
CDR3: CASSEAPYTDTQYF

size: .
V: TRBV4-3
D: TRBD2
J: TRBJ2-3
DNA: TGCGCCAGCAGCCAAGATCGCTTAGCGGGAAGGTTGGATACGCAGTATTTT
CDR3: CASSQDRLAGRLDTQYF

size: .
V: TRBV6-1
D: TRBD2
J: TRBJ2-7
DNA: TGTGCCAGCAGCGATAGCGGGGGGGCTGGTGAGCAGTACTTC
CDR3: CASSDSGGAGEQYF

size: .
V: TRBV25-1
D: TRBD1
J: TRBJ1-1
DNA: TGTGCCAGCAGACCCGACAGGGCTACTGAAGCTTTCTTT
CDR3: CASRPDRATEAFF

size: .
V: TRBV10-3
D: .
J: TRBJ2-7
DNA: TGTGCCATCAGGGACAGATTGTCGTACGAGCAGTACTTC
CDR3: CAIRDRLSYEQYF

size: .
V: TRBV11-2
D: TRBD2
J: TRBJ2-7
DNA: TGTGCCAGCAGCTTAGGGACTAGTAGCGAGCAGTACTTC
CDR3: CASSLGTSSEQYF

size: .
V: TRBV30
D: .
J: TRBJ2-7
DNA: TGTGCCTGGAGTGGGTGGTACAAGCAGTACTTC
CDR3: CAWSGWYKQYF

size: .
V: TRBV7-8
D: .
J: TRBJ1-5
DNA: TGTGCCAGCAGCCCCCTGGGGGGTCCCAACACTAATCAGCCCCAGCATTTT
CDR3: CASSPLGGPNTNQPQHF

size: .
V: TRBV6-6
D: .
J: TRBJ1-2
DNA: TGTGCCAGCAGGATCCCAGGGCTGACCTATGGCTACACCTTC
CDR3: CASRIPGLTYGYTF

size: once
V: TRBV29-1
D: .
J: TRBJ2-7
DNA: TGCAGCGTTGAATTCACCGAAAGGGTAGGGGGCGAGCAGTACTTC
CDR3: CSVEFTERVGGEQYF

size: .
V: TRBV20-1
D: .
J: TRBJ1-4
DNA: TGCAGTGCTACCTGGGAGGAAAAACTGTTTTTT
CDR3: CSATWEEKLFF

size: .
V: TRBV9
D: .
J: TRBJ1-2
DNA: TGTGCCAGCAGAGGGGGTGGACATCCTTCCTATGGCTACACCTTC
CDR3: CASRGGGHPSYGYTF

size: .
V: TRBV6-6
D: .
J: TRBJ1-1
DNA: TGTGCCAGCAGTAGTCGTAGAGTGAACACTGAAGCTTTCTTT
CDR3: CASSSRRVNTEAFF

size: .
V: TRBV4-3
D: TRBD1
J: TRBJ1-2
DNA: TGCGCCAGCAGCCAAGATCTGGGGACAGGGTCCTATGGCTACACCTTC
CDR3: CASSQDLGTGSYGYTF

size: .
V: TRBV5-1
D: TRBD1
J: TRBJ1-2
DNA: TGCGCCAGCAGCGCGATCCGGGACAGGGGTACCTATGGCTACACCTTC
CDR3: CASSAIRDRGTYGYTF

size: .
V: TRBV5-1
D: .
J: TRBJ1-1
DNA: TGCGCCAGCAGCTTGGAAGGGCGGGACACTGAAGCTTTCTTT
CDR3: CASSLEGRDTEAFF

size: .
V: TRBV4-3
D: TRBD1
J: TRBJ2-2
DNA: TGCGCCAGCAGCCAACCTCGGACAGGGGGCACCGGGGAGCTGTTTTTT
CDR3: CASSQPRTGGTGELFF

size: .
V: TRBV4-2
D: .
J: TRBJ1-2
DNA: TGTGCCAGCAGTCGGACAGATACTCCCGGCTACACCTTC
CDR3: CASSRTDTPGYTF

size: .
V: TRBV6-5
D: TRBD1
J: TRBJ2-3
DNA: TGTGCCACCCGACTAGGACAGGGAAGCACAGATACGCAGTATTTT
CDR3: CATRLGQGSTDTQYF

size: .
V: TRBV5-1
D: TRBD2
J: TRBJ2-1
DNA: TGCGCCAGCAGCTTTAGTCTAGCGGGCAATGAGCAGTTCTTC
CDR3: CASSFSLAGNEQFF

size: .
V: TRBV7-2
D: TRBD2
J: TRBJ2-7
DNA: TGTGCCAGCAGCCGGGCTGCGGGAGATTCCTACGAGCAGTACTTC
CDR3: CASSRAAGDSYEQYF

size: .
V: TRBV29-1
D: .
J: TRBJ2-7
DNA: TGCAGCTCCCTTGGGGCTTCCAGCCACGAGCAGTACTTC
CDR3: CSSLGASSHEQYF

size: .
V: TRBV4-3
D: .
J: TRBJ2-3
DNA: TGCGCCAGCAGCCAAGGGGCACAGGGTCTTGATACGCAGTATTTT
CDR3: CASSQGAQGLDTQYF

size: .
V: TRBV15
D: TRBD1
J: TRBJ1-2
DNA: TGTGCCACCAGCAGAGAGCGTCAGGGGGCGAATGGCTACACCTTC
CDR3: CATSRERQGANGYTF

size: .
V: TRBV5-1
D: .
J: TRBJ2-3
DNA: TGCGCCAGCAGGACTCCTAACACAGATACGCAGTATTTT
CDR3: CASRTPNTDTQYF

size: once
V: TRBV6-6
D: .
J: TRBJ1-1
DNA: TGTGCCAGCAGATCACAGAACACTGAAGCTTTCTTT
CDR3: CASRSQNTEAFF

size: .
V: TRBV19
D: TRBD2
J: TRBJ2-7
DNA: TGTGCCAGCAGTAGCGGGGACTCCTACGAGCAGTACTTC
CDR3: CASSSGDSYEQYF

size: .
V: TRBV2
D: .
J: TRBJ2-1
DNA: TGTGCCAGCAGTGATCTCCTAGACGGTGAGCAGTTCTTC
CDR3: CASSDLLDGEQFF

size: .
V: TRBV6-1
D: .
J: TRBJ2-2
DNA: TGTGCCAGCAGGGGAGTCGTACAGTCTACCGGGGAGCTGTTTTTT
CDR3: CASRGVVQSTGELFF

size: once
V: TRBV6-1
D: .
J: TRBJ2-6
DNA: TGTGCCAGCAGTGTCCAACGCGGGACAGCAGATTTTTCTGGGGCCAACGTCCTGACTTTC
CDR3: CASSVQRGTADFSGANVLTF

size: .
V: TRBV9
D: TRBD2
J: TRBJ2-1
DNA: TGTGCCAGCAGCGTAGGTGGGACTAGCGGTTACAATGAGCAGTTCTTC
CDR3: CASSVGGTSGYNEQFF

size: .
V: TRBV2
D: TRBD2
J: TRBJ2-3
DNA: TGTGCCAGTCGACTAGCGGGGGGACCCGTCACAGATACGCAGTATTTT
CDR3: CASRLAGGPVTDTQYF

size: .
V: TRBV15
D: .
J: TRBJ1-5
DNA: TGTGCCACCAGCAGACCAGACCGGGGGGTCCAGCCCCAGCATTTT
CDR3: CATSRPDRGVQPQHF

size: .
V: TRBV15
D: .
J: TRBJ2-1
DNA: TGTGCCACCAGCAGAGGTTTGGGGGGGCGGTACAATGAGCAGTTCTTC
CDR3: CATSRGLGGRYNEQFF

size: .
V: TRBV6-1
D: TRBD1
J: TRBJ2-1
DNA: TGTGCCAGCAGTGGATTGACCCCCGGGACAGGGGGGTACAATGAGCAGTTCTTC
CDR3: CASSGLTPGTGGYNEQFF

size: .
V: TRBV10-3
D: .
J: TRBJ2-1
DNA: TGTGCCATCAGTGAGTCGGCGGGGTACAATGAGCAGTTCTTC
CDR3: CAISESAGYNEQFF

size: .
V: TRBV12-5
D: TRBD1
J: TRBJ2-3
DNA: TGTGCTAGTGGACGACAGGGCCCAGATACGCAGTATTTT
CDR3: CASGRQGPDTQYF

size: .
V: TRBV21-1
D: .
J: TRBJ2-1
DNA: TGTGCCAGCAGCAACCAAACAGGGGGCTTAAGGAATGAGCAGTTCTTC
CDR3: CASSNQTGGLRNEQFF

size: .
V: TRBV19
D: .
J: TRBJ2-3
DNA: TGTGCCAGTAGCCCCAAGGGGGGGCGCACAGATACGCAGTATTTT
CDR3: CASSPKGGRTDTQYF

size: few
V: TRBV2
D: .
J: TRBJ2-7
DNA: TGTGCCAGCAGTGTTAGTCTCCTCTCCTACGAGCAGTACTTC
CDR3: CASSVSLLSYEQYF

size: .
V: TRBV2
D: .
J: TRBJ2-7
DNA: TGTGCCAGCAGAGGGGACTCCTACGAGCAGTACTTC
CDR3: CASRGDSYEQYF

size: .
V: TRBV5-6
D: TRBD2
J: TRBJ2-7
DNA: TGTGCCAGCAGCTTGATCGGCGGGAGCTCCTACGAGCAGTACTTC
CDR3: CASSLIGGSSYEQYF

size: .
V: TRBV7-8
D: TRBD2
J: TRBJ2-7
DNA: TGTGCCAGCAGCCCTGGACTAGTGCAGTACTTC
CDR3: CASSPGLVQYF

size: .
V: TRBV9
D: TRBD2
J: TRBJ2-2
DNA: TGTGCCAGCAGCCCTCTAGCGGGAGAGATCACCGGGGAGCTGTTTTTT
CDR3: CASSPLAGEITGELFF